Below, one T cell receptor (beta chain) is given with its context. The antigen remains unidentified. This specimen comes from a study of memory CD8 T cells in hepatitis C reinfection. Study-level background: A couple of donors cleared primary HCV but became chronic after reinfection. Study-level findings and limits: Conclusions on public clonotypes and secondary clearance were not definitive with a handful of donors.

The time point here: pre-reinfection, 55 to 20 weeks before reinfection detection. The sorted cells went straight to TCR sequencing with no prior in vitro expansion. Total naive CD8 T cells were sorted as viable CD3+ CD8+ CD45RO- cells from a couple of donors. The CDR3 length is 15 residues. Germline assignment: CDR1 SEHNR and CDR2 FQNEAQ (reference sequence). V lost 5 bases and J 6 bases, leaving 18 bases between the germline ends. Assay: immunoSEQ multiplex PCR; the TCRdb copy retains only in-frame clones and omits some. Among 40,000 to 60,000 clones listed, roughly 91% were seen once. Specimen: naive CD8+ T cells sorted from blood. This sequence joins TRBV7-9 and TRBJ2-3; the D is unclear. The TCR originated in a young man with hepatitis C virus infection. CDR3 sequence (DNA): TGTGCCAGCAGCATACTTGGCGGCTCGGTGGATACGCAGTATTTT. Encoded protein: CASSILGGSVDTQYF.